Below are 8 T cell receptor beta chains sequenced from a single sample in a study of human versus mouse CDR3 diversity and MHC coevolution. TCRdb keeps only in-frame clones here, not all; method: immunoSEQ multiplex PCR. The sample yields fewer than 100,000 clones, roughly 95% seen once. The specimen sequenced was naive CD4+ T cells from blood. The subset was: CD45RO-negative CD62L-positive naive CD4 T cells. The receptor set was obtained from a person between 25 and 75 years old in good health.

Details on this clone: Other DNA sequences in this specimen translate into the identical CDR3. The V and J genes are TRBV18 and TRBJ2-7, with 8 bases that match TRBD2. The V and J ends lost 0 bases and 1 base, in that order; junction bases with no gene match: 2. In germline, CDR1 is KGHSH, CDR2 LQKENI. This CDR3 comprises 15 residues. CDR3 nucleotides: TGTGCCAGCTCACCACCAGGGACTAGATCCTACGAGCAGTACTTC. It specifies CASSPPGTRSYEQYF.

Only a few counts were recorded for this clone. The CDR3: CAISDREGEQYF. The CDR3 DNA reads TGTGCCATCAGTGACCGGGAGGGCGAGCAGTACTTC. The chain has TRBV10-3 and TRBJ2-7, with 8 positions matching TRBD2. The length of the CDR3 is 12 residues. Germline CDR1 reads ENHRY; CDR2 reads SYGVKD. V dropped 3 bases and J dropped 6; count of bases not matched to a gene: 1.

The chain joins TRBV7-2 to TRBJ2-7; no reliable D call. Germline values: CDR1 SGHTA, CDR2 FQGNSA. This CDR3 contains 14 residues. V was trimmed by 1 base and J by 3 bases, leaving 10 bases between them. The CDR3 protein is CASSLGVSLYEQYF. Here the CDR3 DNA reads TGTGCCAGCAGCTTAGGAGTGTCCCTCTACGAGCAGTACTTC. The complete variable domain, with remaining parts taken from reference TRBV7-2 and TRBJ2-7, reads GAGVSQSPSNKVTEKGKDVELRCDPISGHTALYWYRQSLGQGLEFLIYFQGNSAPDKSGLPSDRFSAERTGGSVSTLTIQRTQQEDSAVYLCASSLGVSLYEQYFGPGTRLTVT.

The genes are TRBV18 and TRBJ2-5; D not certain. Gene TRBJ2-7 matches the end of the DNA better, so the J call may be wrong. Germline lookup yields CDR1 KGHSH and CDR2 LQKENI. The CDR3 contains 13 residues. The CDR3: CASSPPGSYEQYF. In DNA form, the CDR3 reads TGTGCCAGCTCACCTCCCGGGTCCTACGAGCAGTACTTC.

V gene TRBV19 combines with J gene TRBJ2-7, with TRBD1 as a possible D gene (7 bases). V lost 5 bases to trimming and J lost 5 bases, with 16 bases between them. Germline CDR1 LNHDA, CDR2 SQIVND (reference sequence). The CDR3 has 14 residues. As DNA, the CDR3 is TGTGCCAGTAGTCTTCGACAGGGAGGCGACGAGCAGTACTTC. It specifies CASSLRQGGDEQYF.

J is TRBJ1-2 and V is TRBV4-3; 11 bases match TRBD1. With V trimmed by 2 bases and J by 4 bases, 3 bases remained unmatched. CDR3 length: 15 residues. The germline gives CDR1 LGHNA, CDR2 YSLEER. CDR3 coding DNA: TGCGCCAGCAGCCAAAGGGACAGGGGGGGCTATGGCTACACCTTC. It yields the protein CASSQRDRGGYGYTF.

The genes are TRBV6-6 and TRBJ2-3, with a weak D call TRBD1 (6 bases). The germline V and J ends were trimmed by 1 base and 2 bases, with 13 bases remaining between them. The CDR3 totals 16 residues. The germline V gene has CDR1 MNHNY and CDR2 SVGAGI (reference sequence). CDR3 nucleotide sequence: TGTGCCAGCAGTTACTTGGGGGACACAGCCACAGATACGCAGTATTTT. Encoded protein: CASSYLGDTATDTQYF.

V usage is TRBV7-9 and J usage is TRBJ2-7, with TRBD2 identical over 14 bases. CDR3 length equals 16 residues. CDR1 is SEHNR, CDR2 FQNEAQ, per germline (reference sequence). J was trimmed by 3 bases and V by 3 bases; bases with no gene match: 4. Written as DNA, the CDR3 is TGTGCCAGCAGCTTGGACGGGACTAGCGGGAGCTACGAGCAGTACTTC. This codes for CASSLDGTSGSYEQYF.